A selection of T cell receptor beta chains follows, all from one sample in a study of identifying expanded T cells in peripheral blood. The assay was immunoSEQ multiplex PCR, and TCRdb's table has in-frame clones only and misses some. There are about 100,000 clones in the sample; approximately 88% occur only once, and 4.5% to 6.5% lies in the top ten. Sequencing was carried out using blood. The origin of the receptors is a person between 18 and 70 years old in good health. CDR3s include the opening cysteine and the closing phenylalanine or tryptophan.

J: TRBJ2-5; V: TRBV7-3; CDR3: CASSYGGGAAETQYF
J: TRBJ1-4; V: TRBV4-2; CDR3: CASSPQDSNEKLFF
J: TRBJ2-1; V: TRBV18; CDR3: CASSPLLGGGNEQFF
J: TRBJ1-1; V: TRBV29-1; CDR3: CSVGGGGETEAFF
J: TRBJ1-2; V: TRBV25-1; CDR3: CASSNRDRGYGYTF
J: TRBJ2-6; V: TRBV19; CDR3: CASKAGTGGSGANVLTF
J: TRBJ1-5; V: TRBV6-5; CDR3: CASSLRQDWGEPQHF
J: TRBJ2-3; V: TRBV7-8; CDR3: CASKAGTDTQYF
J: TRBJ1-5; V: TRBV30; CDR3: CAWSAGTGALAQHF
J: TRBJ1-2; V: TRBV18; CDR3: CASSSTGTNYGYTF
J: TRBJ1-1; V: TRBV19; CDR3: CASSIRGAGTEAFF
J: TRBJ2-7; V: TRBV18; CDR3: CASSPHPRVEQYF
J: TRBJ2-3; V: TRBV11-2; CDR3: CASSLGFGVADTQYF
J: TRBJ2-7; V: TRBV5-1; CDR3: CASSLDRGFDEQYF
J: TRBJ1-4; V: TRBV29-1; CDR3: CSVIGRHEKLFF
J: TRBJ2-2; V: TRBV29-1; CDR3: CSGALARGGLSGELFF
J: TRBJ1-3; V: TRBV19; CDR3: CASSTEGKGPGNTIYF
J: TRBJ2-1; V: TRBV5-4; CDR3: CASSPGTSGRIGNEQFF
J: TRBJ2-7; V: TRBV7-8; CDR3: CASSLDGSYEQYF
J: TRBJ1-5; V: TRBV9; CDR3: CASSGGGKWERQPQHF
J: TRBJ1-2; V: TRBV19; CDR3: CASSTGDYYGYTF
J: TRBJ1-2; V: TRBV30; CDR3: CAWKSSKPNYTF
J: TRBJ2-1; V: TRBV4-2; CDR3: CASSQSSGAYNEQFF
J: TRBJ1-1; V: TRBV4-1; CDR3: CASSQEGGAWSTEAFF
J: TRBJ1-5; V: TRBV27; CDR3: CASAHGQGRGQPQHF
J: TRBJ1-6; V: TRBV7-9; CDR3: CASSLNEKGRYSPLHF
J: TRBJ1-1; V: TRBV19; CDR3: CASSATGNTEAFF
J: TRBJ1-3; V: TRBV30; CDR3: CAWSRTTGNTIYF
J: TRBJ1-5; V: TRBV30; CDR3: CAWSVNSNQPQHF
J: TRBJ1-1; V: TRBV2; CDR3: CASTPERKRAFF